This T cell receptor beta chain was recovered during a study of cytotoxic CD8 clonotypes in ibrutinib-treated CLL. The CDR3 is 14 residues long. Germline values: CDR1 SGHTA, CDR2 FQGNSA. The V gene end was trimmed by 6 bases and the J gene end by 6 bases; junction bases not matched to a gene: 8. On this clone itself: Its antigen is not identified.

Clones were sequenced by immunoSEQ multiplex PCR, and TCRdb holds only the in-frame ones, with some missing. The repertoire has 160,000 or so clones, about 80% of them found once; the top ten carry roughly 4.6%. Study-wide findings and caveats: Sample timing was unmatched between remission and later-progressing patients; lymph nodes unstudied. Baseline-level clonality went beyond age-matched healthy donors and moved in step with circulating CD8+ T-cell counts. There were few public clonotypes, and on treatment they contracted or stayed stable.

This chain joins TRBV7-2 and TRBJ2-1, with 7 bases identical to TRBD2. This specimen was PBMCs, taken after 24 months of ibrutinib treatment. This sequence originates from a human donor with chronic lymphocytic leukemia. The CDR3 reads CASRPGTTLNEQFF. CDR3 sequence (DNA): TGTGCCAGCAGGCCGGGGACTACTCTCAATGAGCAGTTCTTC.